Following are 20 T cell receptor beta chains from one sample sequenced in a study of cytomegalovirus exposure and HLA in healthy donors. Clones were sequenced by immunoSEQ multiplex PCR, and TCRdb holds only the in-frame ones, with some missing. There are 170,000 or so clones in the sample; 84% occur only once, and approximately 3% lies in the top ten. Sample: PBMCs. The origin of the receptors is a woman in her late teens or twenties in good health and CMV-seropositive.

This clone was counted a single time. The chain has TRBV19 and TRBJ2-7, with TRBD1 matching over 7 bases. The CDR3 loop spans 14 amino acids. V lost 5 bases to trimming and J lost 4 bases; unmatched junction nucleotides: 8. The V gene's germline CDR1 is LNHDA and CDR2 SQIVND (reference sequence). The CDR3 is CASSLWQGDYEQYF. The CDR3 DNA is TGTGCCAGTAGTCTTTGGCAGGGGGATTACGAGCAGTACTTC.

This clone was observed a handful of times. This chain joins TRBV4-3 and TRBJ1-2; 7 bases are shared with TRBD1. This CDR3 region has 13 residues. The germline CDR1 and CDR2 sequences are LGHNA and YSLEER. Trimming took 4 bases from V and 6 from J; bases not matched to a gene: 5. CDR3 region: CASSLHRGDGYTF. CDR3 nucleotide sequence: TGCGCCAGCAGCCTCCACAGGGGAGATGGCTACACCTTC.

The CDR3 region is CASRTGTGNTIYF. CDR3 sequence (DNA): TGTGCCAGTAGAACAGGTACTGGAAACACCATATATTTT. The chain links TRBV19 to TRBJ1-3; possibly TRBD1 for D (5 bases). CDR3 length: 13 residues. CDR1 LNHDA and CDR2 SQIVND come from the germline V gene (reference sequence). Trimming removed 6 bases at V and 2 bases at J, with 8 bases between.

J is TRBJ1-1 and V is TRBV6-5, with 7 bases lining up with TRBD1. The CDR3 runs 14 residues. Germline V CDR1 and CDR2: MNHEY, SVGAGI. Unmatched junction bases numbered 9, after V lost 6 bases and J lost 5 bases. The chain's CDR3 is CASRPTGAVTEAFF. The CDR3 nucleotides are TGTGCCAGCAGACCTACAGGGGCGGTTACTGAAGCTTTCTTT.

The rearrangement links TRBV5-4 to TRBJ1-6, with 7 bases lining up with TRBD1. V lost 4 bases to trimming and J lost 5 bases; unmatched junction nucleotides: 9. The CDR3 sequence is 16 residues long. From germline, CDR1 is SGHNT and CDR2 YYREEE (reference sequence). The CDR3 reads CASSPDPDRNNSPLHF. CDR3 nucleotides: TGTGCCAGCAGCCCAGACCCGGACAGGAATAATTCACCCCTCCACTTT.

The count of this clone is one. V is TRBV7-9 and J is TRBJ2-3, with no clear D. Germline CDR1 is SEHNR and CDR2 is FQNEAQ (reference sequence). With 4 bases removed from V and 0 bases from J, the gap between germline ends came to 5 bases. This CDR3 is 13 amino acids long. The CDR3, as DNA: TGTGCCAGCAGCTACGGGAGCACAGATACGCAGTATTTT. It encodes CASSYGSTDTQYF.

The J gene is TRBJ1-2, the V gene TRBV6-5, with a weak D call TRBD1 (6 bases). This CDR3 comprises 13 residues. CDR1 and CDR2 (germline): MNHEY, SVGAGI. V dropped 6 bases and J dropped 6 bases, with 14 bases sitting between them. Here the CDR3 DNA reads TGTGCCAGCAGCCCCCACAGGGTGGATGGCTACACCTTC. Its protein product is CASSPHRVDGYTF.

This clone appeared a single time. The gene calls are TRBV4-2 and TRBJ1-3, with D possibly TRBD1 on 6 matching bases. The V and J ends lost 0 bases and 0 bases respectively, with 12 bases between them. Germline CDR1 and CDR2: LGHNA and YNFKEQ. The CDR3 contains 17 residues. In nucleotides, the CDR3 is TGTGCCAGCAGCCAAGAGCCCTCAGGGGACTCTGGAAACACCATATATTTT. Its protein product is CASSQEPSGDSGNTIYF.

The gene calls are TRBV19 and TRBJ1-5, with 10 bases matching TRBD1. Trimming took 1 base from V and 8 from J; bases not matched to a gene: 11. This CDR3 comprises 17 residues. Germline CDR1 is LNHDA and CDR2 is SQIVND (reference sequence). The DNA for the CDR3 is TGTGCCAGTAGTATAGGGTTAGACAGGGGGCGCGGGGAGCCCCAGCATTTT. Its protein product is CASSIGLDRGRGEPQHF.

The rearrangement links TRBV6-6 to TRBJ1-1, with D hard to call. V lost 5 bases and J 2 bases, leaving 12 bases between the germline ends. The germline V gene has CDR1 MNHNY and CDR2 SVGAGI (reference sequence). The length of the CDR3 is 14 residues. The CDR3 here is CASSPKTGNTEAFF. The CDR3, as DNA: TGTGCCAGCAGTCCGAAGACGGGAAACACTGAAGCTTTCTTT.

The rearrangement uses TRBV5-1 and TRBJ2-7; the D gene is possibly TRBD2 (5 bases). This CDR3 is 14 amino acids long. The V end was cut by 0 bases, the J end by 3 bases, with 10 bases between. Per the germline V gene, CDR1 is SGHRS and CDR2 is YFSETQ. CDR3 nucleotides: TGCGCCAGCAGCTTGGGACTCGAGGGCTACGAGCAGTACTTC. Its protein product is CASSLGLEGYEQYF.

In this sample, this clone turned up once. This sequence joins TRBV9 and TRBJ2-1; D possibly corresponds to TRBD2 (5 bases). Between the trimmed V and J ends, which lost 4 bases and 0 bases, there was a span of 14 bases. From germline, CDR1 is SGDLS and CDR2 YYNGEE. CDR3 size: 16 residues. CDR3 sequence (DNA): TGTGCCAGCAGCTCTGCTACGGGGAGCTCCTACAATGAGCAGTTCTTC. This encodes CASSSATGSSYNEQFF.

In its sample, this clone was seen a few times. This chain connects TRBV4-3 to TRBJ2-1, with 9 nucleotides matching TRBD2. This CDR3 contains 16 residues. Germline lookup yields CDR1 LGHNA and CDR2 YSLEER. V was clipped by 1 base and J by 4 bases; unmatched bases: 5. Here the CDR3 reads CASSQGGAGGYNEQFF. The CDR3 DNA reads as TGCGCCAGCAGCCAAGGGGGAGCGGGGGGATACAATGAGCAGTTCTTC.

The V gene is TRBV9, the J gene TRBJ1-1; a possible D gene is TRBD1 (6 bases). V was trimmed by 2 bases and J by 1 base, leaving 12 bases between them. The CDR3 is 15 amino acids. Germline V gene lookup returns CDR1 SGDLS and CDR2 YYNGEE. DNA for the CDR3: TGTGCCAGCAGCGTCTCGGGGGGGCAGAACACTGAAGCTTTCTTT. It specifies CASSVSGGQNTEAFF.

The V gene is TRBV27, the J gene TRBJ1-2; no firm D call. The CDR3 sequence is 14 residues long. V shed 4 bases and J shed 3 bases, with 12 bases lying between them. CDR1 and CDR2 (germline): MNHEY, SMNVEV (reference sequence). CDR3 bases: TGTGCCAGCAGTTCACACCGCAGTGACTATGGCTACACCTTC. Its protein product is CASSSHRSDYGYTF.

The genes are TRBV15 and TRBJ2-7, with D possibly matching TRBD2 (6 bases). Germline-derived CDR1 and CDR2 are LNHNV and YYDKDF (reference sequence). V was clipped by 0 bases and J by 7 bases, with 13 bases between them. The CDR3 sequence is 14 residues long. The CDR3 loop reads CATSRDRAGGEQYF. In DNA form, the CDR3 reads TGTGCCACCAGCAGAGATCGTGCCGGAGGGGAGCAGTACTTC.

The J gene is TRBJ2-7, the V gene TRBV27; no reliable D call. The CDR3 extends over 15 amino acids. CDR1 MNHEY and CDR2 SMNVEV come from the germline V gene (reference sequence). V was trimmed by 0 bases and J by 2 bases, leaving 11 bases between them. The CDR3 DNA reads TGTGCCAGCAGTTTATCTTGGCAGATTACCTACGAGCAGTACTTC. Translation: CASSLSWQITYEQYF.

This clone was detected a few times. The chain links TRBV19 to TRBJ1-1, with D hard to call. Germline CDR1 and CDR2: LNHDA and SQIVND (reference sequence). The CDR3 runs 11 residues. V shed 6 bases and J shed 6 bases, with 8 bases lying between them. The CDR3 loop is CASRSSAEAFF. The DNA of the CDR3 is TGTGCCAGTAGGTCGTCGGCTGAAGCTTTCTTT.

V is TRBV6-6 and J is TRBJ1-2; D remains unclear. The CDR3 has 14 residues. Germline V gene sequence: CDR1 MNHNY, CDR2 SVGAGI (reference sequence). V was pared by 7 bases and J by 0 bases, with 12 bases between. The chain's CDR3 is CASIFSTANYGYTF. As DNA, the CDR3 is TGTGCCAGCATCTTTTCCACGGCTAACTATGGCTACACCTTC.

This clone was recorded once. The gene calls are TRBV19 and TRBJ2-1; no reliable D call. The CDR3 consists of 13 residues. Germline V CDR1 and CDR2: LNHDA, SQIVND (reference sequence). V lost 3 bases and J 9 bases, leaving 12 bases between the germline ends. Written as DNA, the CDR3 is TGTGCCAGTAGTATGAGGTCCGCAATTGAGCAGTTCTTC. Amino acids: CASSMRSAIEQFF.